The 32 T cell receptor beta chains given below trace back to one sample, sequenced in a study of CD8 T cells in Susac syndrome. RNA, at about 0.45 to 1 ug, was reverse transcribed with random hexamers. In TCRdb, the immunoSEQ multiplex PCR reads were re-called with MiXCR into one record per CDR3 protein. The data contain more than 65,000 distinct CDR3 sequences, about 95% of them singletons. Sequencing was done on a sample of CD8+ T cells from PBMCs. These receptors came from a human donor with Susac syndrome.

The CDR3 sequence is CASSDPYGYTF. For the CDR3, the DNA is TGTGCCAGCAGTGATCCGTATGGCTACACCTTC. The chain couples TRBV2 to TRBJ1-2; D uncertain. CDR1 and CDR2 (germline): SNHLY, FYNNEI. The V gene lost 3 bases and the J gene lost 5 bases, with 4 bases spanning the gap. There are 11 residues in the CDR3.

The rearrangement joins TRBV5-1 to TRBJ2-2, with 9 bases lining up with TRBD1. Germline CDR1 reads SGHRS; CDR2 reads YFSETQ. This CDR3 is 15 amino acids long. Trimming at V came to 4 bases and at J to 6 bases, leaving 7 bases not matched to a gene. In nucleotides, the CDR3 is TGCGCCAGCAGCGCCCGGGACAGGGTCGCCGGGGAGCTGTTTTTT. Its translation is CASSARDRVAGELFF.

This CDR3 is CASSETTSGSYEQYF. The DNA for the CDR3 is TGTGCCAGCAGCGAAACTACTAGCGGGAGCTACGAGCAGTACTTC. The chain joins TRBV13 to TRBJ2-7; 11 bases agree with TRBD2. CDR1 and CDR2 from the germline V gene are PRHDT and FYEKMQ (reference sequence). CDR3 length: 15 residues. The V segment lost 5 bases and the J segment 3 bases; nucleotides outside the gene matches: 6.

This chain connects TRBV7-2 to TRBJ2-1; either TRBD1 or TRBD2 may fit D (5 bases each). Germline-derived CDR1 and CDR2 are SGHTA and FQGNSA. The V end was cut by 5 bases, the J end by 2 bases, with 13 bases between. The CDR3 is made up of 15 amino acids. The chain's CDR3 is CASSPGPGPYNEQFF. In nucleotides, the CDR3 is TGTGCCAGCAGCCCGGGTCCGGGACCCTACAATGAGCAGTTCTTC. The variable domain in full, completed from reference TRBV7-2 and TRBJ2-1, reads GAGVSQSPSNKVTEKGKDVELRCDPISGHTALYWYRQSLGQGLEFLIYFQGNSAPDKSGLPSDRFSAERTGGSVSTLTIQRTQQEDSAVYLCASSPGPGPYNEQFFGPGTRLTVL.

CDR3 DNA: TGTGCCTGGAGTGTAGCCGGGGAGCTGTTTTTT. As protein: CAWSVAGELFF. The rearrangement uses TRBV30 and TRBJ2-2; D remains ambiguous. The CDR3 covers 11 residues. Germline V gives CDR1 GTSNPN, CDR2 SVGIG (reference sequence). V was shortened by 0 bases and J by 6 bases, with 2 bases between the two germline ends.

The chain combines TRBV5-1 with TRBJ2-1, with TRBD2 matching 14 bases. Germline CDR1 reads SGHRS; CDR2 reads YFSETQ. CDR3 length: 16 amino acids. Trimming cost V 4 bases and J 8 bases; bases outside gene matches: 8. DNA of the CDR3: TGCGCCAGCAGCCCGGAAGGGACTAGCGGGAGCTATGAGCAGTTCTTC. Translated, it gives CASSPEGTSGSYEQFF.

The genes are TRBV7-6 and TRBJ2-1, with D perhaps being TRBD1 or TRBD2 (5 bases each). Germline V lookup: CDR1 SGHVS, CDR2 FNYEAQ. Trimming stripped 1 base from V and 6 bases from J, with 10 bases between. This CDR3 spans 14 amino acids. CDR3 DNA: TGTGCCAGCAGCTTAGAGGTTGGGACCAATGAGCAGTTCTTC. Protein: CASSLEVGTNEQFF.

This clonotype showed up just once. The CDR3 spells CSAREISAGELFF. CDR3 DNA: TGCAGTGCCCGTGAAATATCTGCCGGGGAGCTGTTTTTT. This chain joins TRBV20-1 and TRBJ2-2, with D unresolved. This CDR3 is built from 13 residues. The V end was cut by 6 bases, the J end by 6 bases, with 14 bases between. Germline V CDR1 and CDR2: DFQATT, SNEGSKA (reference sequence).

The V call is TRBV5-6, the J call TRBJ2-7; D perhaps matches TRBD1 (5 bases). CDR3 length: 12 amino acids. CDR1 is SGHDT, CDR2 YYEEEE, per germline. V lost 4 bases and J lost 6, with 11 bases in between. This CDR3 reads CASSPQGTEQYF. The CDR3 nucleotides read TGTGCCAGCAGCCCCCAGGGAACCGAGCAGTACTTC.

The chain combines TRBV27 with TRBJ2-3; 8 bases line up with TRBD1. The CDR3 runs 14 residues. The germline V gene has CDR1 MNHEY and CDR2 SMNVEV (reference sequence). Losses at the gene ends were 2 bases for V and 4 bases for J; bases not matched to a gene: 2. This CDR3 reads CASSLLQGADTQYF. The CDR3 DNA reads TGTGCCAGCAGTTTACTACAGGGGGCAGATACGCAGTATTTT.

V usage is TRBV5-1 and J usage is TRBJ2-7; no clear D. Trimming removed 1 base from V and 10 bases from J, with 12 bases in between. CDR3 length: 12 amino acids. Looked up from germline, CDR1 is SGHRS and CDR2 is YFSETQ. The CDR3 here is CASSLTASEQYF. The CDR3 DNA reads TGCGCCAGCAGCTTGACGGCATCTGAACAGTACTTC.

The chain recombines TRBV13 with TRBJ1-1; D might be TRBD1 (5 bases). Germline CDR1 reads PRHDT; CDR2 reads FYEKMQ (reference sequence). The V end lost 2 bases, the J end lost 6 bases, and 10 bases lay between the germline ends. CDR3 length: 13 amino acids. As DNA, the CDR3 is TGTGCCAGCAGCTTACCAGGGTCTTCTGAAGCTTTCTTT. This encodes CASSLPGSSEAFF.

This chain uses TRBV20-1 with TRBJ2-1; 7 bases agree with TRBD2. This CDR3 has 16 residues. Germline V CDR1 and CDR2: DFQATT, SNEGSKA (reference sequence). After removal of 3 bases from V and 3 bases from J, the junction contained 11 bases not matched to a gene. CDR3 in DNA: TGCAGTGCTAGTCCGAGCGGGGTAAATAACTACAATGAGCAGTTCTTC. Its translation: CSASPSGVNNYNEQFF.

This clonotype is a singleton in its sample. The chain employs TRBV5-1 and TRBJ2-2; no reliable D call. This CDR3 has 12 amino acids. The germline V gene encodes CDR1 SGHRS and CDR2 YFSETQ. V shed 4 bases and J shed 6 bases, with 7 bases lying between them. This CDR3 is CASSPDSGELFF. The CDR3 nucleotides read TGCGCCAGCAGCCCAGACTCCGGGGAGCTGTTTTTT. The whole variable domain, filled in from reference TRBV5-1 and TRBJ2-2, reads KAGVTQTPRYLIKTRGQQVTLSCSPISGHRSVSWYQQTPGQGLQFLFEYFSETQRNKGNFPGRFSGRQFSNSRSEMNVSTLELGDSALYLCASSPDSGELFFGEGSRLTVL.

This chain uses TRBV7-9 with TRBJ1-1; 10 bases align to TRBD1. V was pared by 5 bases and J by 0 bases, with 6 bases of the junction left unmatched. The CDR3 covers 16 residues. CDR1 is SEHNR, CDR2 FQNEAQ, per germline (reference sequence). As DNA, the CDR3 is TGTGCCAGCAGCAGCTGGACAGGGGGTTTGAACACTGAAGCTTTCTTT. This gives the protein CASSSWTGGLNTEAFF.

The chain carries TRBV20-1 and TRBJ2-7, with D uncertain. Germline lookup yields CDR1 DFQATT and CDR2 SNEGSKA (reference sequence). This CDR3 contains 12 residues. Deletions cut 6 bases from V and 4 bases from J, with 13 bases between. CDR3 DNA sequence: TGCAGTGCAAAATGGGAAGGGTACGAGCAGTACTTC. It encodes CSAKWEGYEQYF.

The genes are TRBV15 and TRBJ1-2, with 9 bases aligning to TRBD1. The CDR3 is made up of 15 amino acids. Germline CDR1 is LNHNV and CDR2 is YYDKDF (reference sequence). The ends lost 5 bases at V and 0 bases at J; junction bases unmatched: 4. The CDR3 is CATSGGQGANYGYTF. In DNA, the CDR3 is TGTGCCACCAGCGGGGGACAGGGCGCTAACTATGGCTACACCTTC.

The chain carries TRBV20-1 and TRBJ2-1; D gene ambiguous. This CDR3 has 15 residues. Trimming removed 0 bases at V and 4 bases at J, with 13 bases between. Germline assignment: CDR1 DFQATT and CDR2 SNEGSKA (reference sequence). The CDR3 protein is CSARDVVADYNEQFF. The DNA for the CDR3 is TGCAGTGCTAGAGATGTAGTAGCAGATTACAATGAGCAGTTCTTC.

The chain carries TRBV4-2 and TRBJ2-2; D unresolved. Germline values: CDR1 LGHNA, CDR2 YNFKEQ. The V end lost 3 bases, the J end lost 4 bases, and 9 bases lay between the germline ends. The CDR3 is made up of 14 amino acids. The CDR3 loop is CASSQEDTTGELFF. Written as DNA, the CDR3 is TGTGCCAGCAGCCAGGAAGACACCACCGGGGAGCTGTTTTTT.

In its sample, this clonotype was seen a few times. This chain connects TRBV29-1 to TRBJ2-5; D gene uncertain. Germline CDR1 is SQVTM and CDR2 is ANQGSEA. The V end was cut by 6 bases, the J end by 4 bases, with 6 bases between. This CDR3 contains 10 residues. The CDR3 sequence: CSVAGETQYF. The CDR3 coding sequence is TGCAGCGTCGCAGGAGAGACCCAGTACTTC.

The V gene is TRBV25-1, the J gene TRBJ2-5, with 7 positions matching TRBD2. This CDR3 is 14 amino acids long. The junction had 11 bases not matched to a gene; V was cut back by 8 bases and J by 5 bases. Germline-derived CDR1 and CDR2 are MGHDK and SYGVNS. CDR3 sequence: CASAGLGAVETQYF. The CDR3 nucleotides are TGTGCCAGCGCTGGACTAGGGGCCGTGGAGACCCAGTACTTC.

The chain is built from TRBV12-3 or TRBV12-4 and TRBJ1-3; no definite D call. V lost 3 bases to trimming and J lost 0 bases, with 9 bases between them. The CDR3 extends over 15 amino acids. The CDR3 coding sequence is TGTGCCAGCAGTTTGGAACCGAGCTCTGGAAACACCATATATTTT. Translated: CASSLEPSSGNTIYF.

V and J are TRBV5-5 and TRBJ2-7, with D hard to call. This CDR3 is 14 amino acids long. Germline values: CDR1 SGHKS, CDR2 YYEKEE (reference sequence). Deletions cut 3 bases from V and 4 bases from J, with 14 bases between. In DNA form, the CDR3 reads TGTGCCAGCAGCTGGGGTCCCCAGGCTTACGAGCAGTACTTC. Its translation: CASSWGPQAYEQYF.

V and J are TRBV29-1 and TRBJ2-7; D tentatively fits TRBD1 or TRBD2 (5 bases each). The germline V and J ends were trimmed by 6 bases and 5 bases, with 11 bases remaining between them. This CDR3 has 11 amino acids. The germline CDR1 and CDR2 sequences are SQVTM and ANQGSEA. The CDR3, as DNA: TGCAGCGTCGAGGGGTCCCACGAGCAGTACTTC. Translation gives CSVEGSHEQYF.

The chain employs TRBV11-2 and TRBJ2-1; D is unclear. The CDR3 is made up of 11 amino acids. V was clipped by 7 bases and J by 5 bases, with 6 bases between them. Per germline, CDR1 SGHAT and CDR2 FQNNGV. CDR3 region: CASTSHNEQFF. CDR3 in DNA: TGTGCCAGCACCTCTCACAATGAGCAGTTCTTC.

The chain employs TRBV20-1 and TRBJ2-7; 12 bases map to TRBD2. In germline, CDR1 is DFQATT, CDR2 SNEGSKA (reference sequence). There are 13 residues in the CDR3. The chain's CDR3 is CSAPSGRGYEQYF. The CDR3, as DNA: TGCAGCGCACCTAGCGGGAGGGGCTACGAGCAGTACTTC.

The chain couples TRBV20-1 to TRBJ2-7, with D uncertain. Looked up from germline, CDR1 is DFQATT and CDR2 is SNEGSKA (reference sequence). Trimming removed 0 bases from V and 1 base from J, with 10 bases in between. CDR3 length: 14 residues. The CDR3 DNA reads TGCAGTGCTAGAGATTCGGTGATATCCTACGAGCAGTACTTC. Encoded protein: CSARDSVISYEQYF.

This clonotype was observed once. The gene calls are TRBV29-1 and TRBJ1-2; TRBD1 matches at 7 bases. V lost 6 bases to trimming and J lost 3 bases; unmatched junction nucleotides: 13. The length of the CDR3 is 15 residues. The germline V gene has CDR1 SQVTM and CDR2 ANQGSEA. CDR3 in amino acids: CSVENTGEGDYGYTF. In DNA, the CDR3 is TGCAGCGTGGAAAACACAGGGGAAGGGGACTATGGCTACACCTTC.

V is TRBV5-6 and J is TRBJ2-4; D is perhaps TRBD2 (6 bases). The ends were cut back, 4 bases at V and 6 bases at J, with 20 bases in the middle. Per germline, CDR1 SGHDT and CDR2 YYEEEE. This CDR3 contains 16 residues. The CDR3 DNA reads as TGTGCCAGCAGCCCAGGAGGCTATATGGGGGGAAACATTCAGTACTTC. Protein sequence: CASSPGGYMGGNIQYF.

The chain links TRBV15 to TRBJ2-7; 7 bases are shared with TRBD2. The CDR3 totals 16 residues. Germline CDR1 reads LNHNV; CDR2 reads YYDKDF (reference sequence). The ends lost 4 bases at V and 1 base at J; junction bases unmatched: 10. The CDR3 DNA is TGTGCCACCAGCAAATTAGCGGGCACCTCTTCCTACGAGCAGTACTTC. Translation: CATSKLAGTSSYEQYF.

CDR3 residues: CASSESGNTEAFF. CDR3 bases: TGTGCCAGCAGTGAAAGTGGGAACACTGAAGCTTTCTTT. The V call is TRBV25-1, the J call TRBJ1-1, with unresolved D. V was cut by 2 bases and J by 1 base, with 5 bases left in between. Germline loops: CDR1 MGHDK, CDR2 SYGVNS. This CDR3 is built from 13 residues.

The rearrangement joins TRBV4-1 to TRBJ1-1; D not resolved. Trimming removed 5 bases at V and 14 bases at J, with 15 bases between. Germline V gene sequence: CDR1 MGHRA, CDR2 YSYEKL. This CDR3 has 11 amino acids. CDR3 nucleotide sequence: TGCGCCAGCAGCTCGCCTTGGGGAGCGTTCTTT. It encodes CASSSPWGAFF.